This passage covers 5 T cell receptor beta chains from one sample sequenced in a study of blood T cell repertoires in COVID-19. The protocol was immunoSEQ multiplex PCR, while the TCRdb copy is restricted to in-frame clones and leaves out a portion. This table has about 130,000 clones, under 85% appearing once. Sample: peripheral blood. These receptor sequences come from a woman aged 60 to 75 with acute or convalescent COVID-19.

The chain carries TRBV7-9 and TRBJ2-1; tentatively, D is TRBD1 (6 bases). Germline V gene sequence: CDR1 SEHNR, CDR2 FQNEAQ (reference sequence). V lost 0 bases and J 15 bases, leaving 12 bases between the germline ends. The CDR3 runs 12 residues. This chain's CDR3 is CASSLASGALFF. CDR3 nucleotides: TGTGCCAGCAGCTTAGCTTCAGGGGCGCTGTTCTTC.

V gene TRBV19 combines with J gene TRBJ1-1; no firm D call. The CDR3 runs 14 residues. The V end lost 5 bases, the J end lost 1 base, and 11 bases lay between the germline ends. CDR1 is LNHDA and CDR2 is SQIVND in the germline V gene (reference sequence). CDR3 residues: CASSPSYANTEAFF. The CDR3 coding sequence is TGTGCCAGTAGTCCCTCCTATGCGAACACTGAAGCTTTCTTT.

CDR3 amino acids: CVGGVTEAFF. The DNA of the CDR3 is TGTGTAGGTGGAGTGACTGAAGCTTTCTTT. This chain links TRBV6-5 with TRBJ1-1; D not certain. CDR1 is MNHEY, CDR2 SVGAGI, per germline. The CDR3 spans 10 residues.

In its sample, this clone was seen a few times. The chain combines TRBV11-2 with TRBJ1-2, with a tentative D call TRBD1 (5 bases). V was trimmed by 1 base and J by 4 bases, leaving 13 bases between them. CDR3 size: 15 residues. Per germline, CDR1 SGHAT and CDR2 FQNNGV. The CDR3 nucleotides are TGTGCCAGCAGCTTAGGGAGGGACCCCCTCTATGGCTACACCTTC. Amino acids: CASSLGRDPLYGYTF.

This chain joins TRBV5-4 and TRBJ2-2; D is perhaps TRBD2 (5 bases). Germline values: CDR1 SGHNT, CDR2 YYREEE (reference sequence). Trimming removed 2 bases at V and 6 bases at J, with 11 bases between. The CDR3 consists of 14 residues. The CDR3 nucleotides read TGTGCCAGCAGCTTATCCGGGAAACCCGGGGAGCTGTTTTTT. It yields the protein CASSLSGKPGELFF.